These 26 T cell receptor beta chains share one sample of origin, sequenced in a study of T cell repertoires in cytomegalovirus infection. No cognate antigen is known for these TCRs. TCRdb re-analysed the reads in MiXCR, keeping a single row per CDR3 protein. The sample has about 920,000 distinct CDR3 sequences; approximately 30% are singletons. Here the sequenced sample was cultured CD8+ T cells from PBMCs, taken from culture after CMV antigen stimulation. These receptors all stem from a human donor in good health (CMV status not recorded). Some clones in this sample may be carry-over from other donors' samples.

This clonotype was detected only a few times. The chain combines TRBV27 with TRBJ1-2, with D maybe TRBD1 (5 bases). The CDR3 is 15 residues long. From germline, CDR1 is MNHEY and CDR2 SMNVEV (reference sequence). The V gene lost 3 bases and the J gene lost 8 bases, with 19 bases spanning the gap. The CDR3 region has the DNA TGTGCCAGCAGTTTGGGAGCCCCCGGGGGTCGGGGCTACACCTTC. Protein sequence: CASSLGAPGGRGYTF.

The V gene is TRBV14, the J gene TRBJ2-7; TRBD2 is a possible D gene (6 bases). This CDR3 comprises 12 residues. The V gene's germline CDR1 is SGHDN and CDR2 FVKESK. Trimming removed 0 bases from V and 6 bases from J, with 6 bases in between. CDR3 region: CASSQDGSEQYF. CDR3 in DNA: TGTGCCAGCAGCCAAGACGGGAGCGAGCAGTACTTC. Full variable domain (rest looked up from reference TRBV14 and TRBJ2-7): EAGVTQFPSHSVIEKGQTVTLRCDPISGHDNLYWYRRVMGKEIKFLLHFVKESKQDESGMPNNRFLAERTGGTYSTLKVQPAELEDSGVYFCASSQDGSEQYFGPGTRLTVT.

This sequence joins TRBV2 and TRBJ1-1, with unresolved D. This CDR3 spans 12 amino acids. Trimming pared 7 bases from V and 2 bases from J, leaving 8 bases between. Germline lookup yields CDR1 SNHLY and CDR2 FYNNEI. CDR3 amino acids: CASTESNTEAFF. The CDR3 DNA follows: TGTGCCAGCACGGAGAGCAACACTGAAGCTTTCTTT.

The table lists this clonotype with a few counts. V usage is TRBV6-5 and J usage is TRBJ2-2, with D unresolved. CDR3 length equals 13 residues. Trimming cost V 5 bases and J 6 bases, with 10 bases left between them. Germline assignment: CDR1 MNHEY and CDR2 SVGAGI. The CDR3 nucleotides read TGTGCCAGCAGTCCCACTTTCCCCGGGGAGCTGTTTTTT. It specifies CASSPTFPGELFF.

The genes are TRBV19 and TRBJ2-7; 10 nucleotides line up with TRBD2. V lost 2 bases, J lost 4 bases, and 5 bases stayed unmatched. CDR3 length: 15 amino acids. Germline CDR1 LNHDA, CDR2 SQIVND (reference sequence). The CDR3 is CASSILPGLAYEQYF. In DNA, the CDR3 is TGTGCCAGTAGTATACTTCCGGGACTAGCGTACGAGCAGTACTTC.

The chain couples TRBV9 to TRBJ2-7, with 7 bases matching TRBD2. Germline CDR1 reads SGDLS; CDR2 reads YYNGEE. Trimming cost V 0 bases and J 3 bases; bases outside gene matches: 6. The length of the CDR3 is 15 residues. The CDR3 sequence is CASSVDSGGIYEQYF. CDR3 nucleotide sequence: TGTGCCAGCAGCGTAGATTCCGGGGGGATCTACGAGCAGTACTTC.

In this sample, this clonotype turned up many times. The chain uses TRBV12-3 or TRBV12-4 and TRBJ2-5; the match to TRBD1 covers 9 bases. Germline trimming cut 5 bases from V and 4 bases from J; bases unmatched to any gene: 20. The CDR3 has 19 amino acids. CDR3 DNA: TGTGCCAGCAGTCCAACGGTTACCCTTTCGGGACAGGGAATAGAGACCCAGTACTTC. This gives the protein CASSPTVTLSGQGIETQYF.

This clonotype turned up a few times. CDR3 sequence: CASSYSVGETEAFF. CDR3 nucleotide sequence: TGTGCCAGCAGTTACTCAGTGGGAGAGACTGAAGCTTTCTTT. J is TRBJ1-1 and V is TRBV6-2 or TRBV6-3; D is undetermined. This CDR3 spans 14 amino acids. CDR1 is MNHEY and CDR2 is SVGEGT in the germline V gene. Between the trimmed V and J ends, which lost 0 bases and 5 bases, there was a span of 10 bases.

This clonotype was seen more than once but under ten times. CDR3 in DNA: TGTGCCACCTTAGGGGACGGCAAAAACATTCAGTACTTC. This translates into CATLGDGKNIQYF. This chain uses TRBV10-3 with TRBJ2-4, with D possibly called TRBD1 or TRBD2 (5 bases each). The CDR3 totals 13 residues. Germline CDR1 ENHRY, CDR2 SYGVKD. Between the trimmed V and J ends, which lost 10 bases and 3 bases, there was a span of 13 bases.

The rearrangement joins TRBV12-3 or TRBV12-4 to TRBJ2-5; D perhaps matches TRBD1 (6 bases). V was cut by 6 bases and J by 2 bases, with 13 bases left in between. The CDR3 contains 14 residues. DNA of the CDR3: TGTGCCAGCAGACCCCAGGGGCGGCAAGAGACCCAGTACTTC. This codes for CASRPQGRQETQYF.

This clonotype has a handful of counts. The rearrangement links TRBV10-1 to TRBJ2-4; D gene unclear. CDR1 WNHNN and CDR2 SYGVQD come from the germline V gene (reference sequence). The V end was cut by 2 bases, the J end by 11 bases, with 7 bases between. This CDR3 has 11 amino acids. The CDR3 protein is CASSEGPFQYF. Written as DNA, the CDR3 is TGCGCCAGCAGTGAGGGACCCTTTCAGTACTTC.

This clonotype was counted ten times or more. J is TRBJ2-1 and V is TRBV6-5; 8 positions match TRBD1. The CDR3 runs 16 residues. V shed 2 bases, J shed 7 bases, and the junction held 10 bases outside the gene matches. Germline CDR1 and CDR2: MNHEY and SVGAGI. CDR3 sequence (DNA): TGTGCCAGCAGTTACGGAGAGGCAGGGGGCTATAATGAGCAGTTCTTC. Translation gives CASSYGEAGGYNEQFF.

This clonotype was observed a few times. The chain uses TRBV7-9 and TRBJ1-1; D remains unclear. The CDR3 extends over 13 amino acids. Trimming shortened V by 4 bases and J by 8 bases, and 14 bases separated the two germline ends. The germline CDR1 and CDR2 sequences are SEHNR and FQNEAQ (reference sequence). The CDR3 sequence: CASSSLGGTEAFF. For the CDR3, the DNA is TGTGCCAGCAGCTCCCTGGGCGGCACAGAAGCTTTCTTT.

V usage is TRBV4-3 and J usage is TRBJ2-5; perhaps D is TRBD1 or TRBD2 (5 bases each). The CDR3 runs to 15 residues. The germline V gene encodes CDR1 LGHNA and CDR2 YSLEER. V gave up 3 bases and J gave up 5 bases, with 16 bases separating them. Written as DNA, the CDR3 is TGCGCCAGCAGCCATCGGGACGCCCGGGGCGAGACCCAGTACTTC. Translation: CASSHRDARGETQYF.

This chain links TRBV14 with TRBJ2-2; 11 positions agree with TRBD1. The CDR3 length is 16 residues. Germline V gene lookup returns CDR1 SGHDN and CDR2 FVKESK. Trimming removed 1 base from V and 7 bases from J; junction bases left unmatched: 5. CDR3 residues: CASSQVWTGGIGELFF. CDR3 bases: TGTGCCAGCAGCCAAGTTTGGACAGGGGGCATCGGGGAGCTGTTTTTT.

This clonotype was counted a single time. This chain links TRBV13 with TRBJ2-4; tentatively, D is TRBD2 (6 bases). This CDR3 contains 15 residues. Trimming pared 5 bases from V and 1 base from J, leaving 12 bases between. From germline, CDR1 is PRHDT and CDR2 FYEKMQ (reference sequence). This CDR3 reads CASSPEGRAKNIQYF. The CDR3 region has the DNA TGTGCCAGCAGCCCCGAAGGGAGGGCCAAAAACATTCAGTACTTC.

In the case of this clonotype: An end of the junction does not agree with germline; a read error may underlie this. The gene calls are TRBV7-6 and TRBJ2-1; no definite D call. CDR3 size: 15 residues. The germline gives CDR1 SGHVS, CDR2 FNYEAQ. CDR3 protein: CVSSLSPLGWNEQFF. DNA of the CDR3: TGTGTCAGCAGCTTAAGTCCCCTCGGGTGGAATGAGCAGTTCTTC.

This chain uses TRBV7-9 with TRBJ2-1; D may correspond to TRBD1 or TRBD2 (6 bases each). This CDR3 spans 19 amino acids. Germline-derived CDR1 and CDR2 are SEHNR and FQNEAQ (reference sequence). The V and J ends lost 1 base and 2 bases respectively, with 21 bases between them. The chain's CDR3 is CASSLGLNPRGQAYNEQFF. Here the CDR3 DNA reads TGTGCCAGCAGCTTAGGTCTAAATCCTCGGGGGCAGGCCTACAATGAGCAGTTCTTC.

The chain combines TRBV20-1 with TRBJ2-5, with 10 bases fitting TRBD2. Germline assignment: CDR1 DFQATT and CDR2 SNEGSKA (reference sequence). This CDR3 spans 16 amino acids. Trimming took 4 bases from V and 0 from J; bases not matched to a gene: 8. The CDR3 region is CSAIPLAGGYQETQYF. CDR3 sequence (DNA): TGCAGTGCTATTCCCTTAGCGGGGGGCTACCAAGAGACCCAGTACTTC.

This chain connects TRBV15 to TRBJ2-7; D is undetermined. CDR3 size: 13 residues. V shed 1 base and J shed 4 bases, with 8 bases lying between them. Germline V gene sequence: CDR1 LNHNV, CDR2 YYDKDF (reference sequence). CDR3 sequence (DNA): TGTGCCACCAGCAGAGCCGAAGGATACGAGCAGTACGTC. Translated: CATSRAEGYEQYV.

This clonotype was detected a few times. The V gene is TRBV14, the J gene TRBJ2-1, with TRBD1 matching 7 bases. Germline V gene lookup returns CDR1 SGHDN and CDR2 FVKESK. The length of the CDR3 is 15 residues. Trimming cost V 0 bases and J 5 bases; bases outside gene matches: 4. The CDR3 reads CASSQDGQEDNEQFF. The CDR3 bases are TGTGCCAGCAGCCAAGATGGACAGGAAGACAATGAGCAGTTCTTC.

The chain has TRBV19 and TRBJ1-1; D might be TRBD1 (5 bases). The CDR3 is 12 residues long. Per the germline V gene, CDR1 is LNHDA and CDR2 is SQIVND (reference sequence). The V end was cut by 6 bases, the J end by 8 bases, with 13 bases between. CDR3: CASREGTGEAFF. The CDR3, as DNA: TGTGCCAGTAGGGAAGGGACGGGGGAAGCTTTCTTT.

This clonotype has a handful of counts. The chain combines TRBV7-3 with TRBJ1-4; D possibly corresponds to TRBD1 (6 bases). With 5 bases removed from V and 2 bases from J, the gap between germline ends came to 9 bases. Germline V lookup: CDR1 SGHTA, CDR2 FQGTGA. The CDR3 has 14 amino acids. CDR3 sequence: CASSGRGTNEKLFF. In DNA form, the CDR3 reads TGTGCCAGCAGCGGCAGGGGTACTAATGAAAAACTGTTTTTT.

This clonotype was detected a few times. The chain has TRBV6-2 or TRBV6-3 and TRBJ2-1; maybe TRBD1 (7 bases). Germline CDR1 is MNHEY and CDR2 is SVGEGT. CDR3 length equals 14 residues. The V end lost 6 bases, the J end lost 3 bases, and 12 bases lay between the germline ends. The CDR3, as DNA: TGTGCCAGCAGGGCGGGACAGCACTACAATGAGCAGTTCTTC. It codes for CASRAGQHYNEQFF.

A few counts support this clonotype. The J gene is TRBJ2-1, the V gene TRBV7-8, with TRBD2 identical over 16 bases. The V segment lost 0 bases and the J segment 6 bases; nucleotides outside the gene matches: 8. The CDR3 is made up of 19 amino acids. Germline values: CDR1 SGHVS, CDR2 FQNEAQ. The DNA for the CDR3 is TGTGCCAGCAGCTTAGCTGGACGGGGACTAGCGGGGGGGGGCAATGAGCAGTTCTTC. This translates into CASSLAGRGLAGGGNEQFF.

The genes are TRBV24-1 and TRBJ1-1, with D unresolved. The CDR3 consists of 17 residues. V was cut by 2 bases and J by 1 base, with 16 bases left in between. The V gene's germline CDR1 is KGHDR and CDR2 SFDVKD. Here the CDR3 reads CATSDSAENTANTEAFF. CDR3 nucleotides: TGTGCCACCAGTGATTCCGCAGAAAATACAGCGAACACTGAAGCTTTCTTT.